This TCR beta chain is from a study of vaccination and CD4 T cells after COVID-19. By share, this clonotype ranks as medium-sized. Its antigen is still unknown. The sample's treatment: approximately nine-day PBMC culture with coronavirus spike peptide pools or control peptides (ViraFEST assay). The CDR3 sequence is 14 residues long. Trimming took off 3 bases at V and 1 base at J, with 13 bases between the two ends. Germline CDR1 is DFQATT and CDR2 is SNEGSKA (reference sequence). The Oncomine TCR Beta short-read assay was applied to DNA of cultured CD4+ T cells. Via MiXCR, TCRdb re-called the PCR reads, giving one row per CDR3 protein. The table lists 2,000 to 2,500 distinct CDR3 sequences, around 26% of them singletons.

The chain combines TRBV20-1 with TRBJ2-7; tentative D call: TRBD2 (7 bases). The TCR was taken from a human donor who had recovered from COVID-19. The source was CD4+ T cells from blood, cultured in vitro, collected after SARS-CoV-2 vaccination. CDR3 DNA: TGCAGTGCTAGGAGGGGGGGTTTATCCTACGAGCAGTACTTC. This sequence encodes CSARRGGLSYEQYF.